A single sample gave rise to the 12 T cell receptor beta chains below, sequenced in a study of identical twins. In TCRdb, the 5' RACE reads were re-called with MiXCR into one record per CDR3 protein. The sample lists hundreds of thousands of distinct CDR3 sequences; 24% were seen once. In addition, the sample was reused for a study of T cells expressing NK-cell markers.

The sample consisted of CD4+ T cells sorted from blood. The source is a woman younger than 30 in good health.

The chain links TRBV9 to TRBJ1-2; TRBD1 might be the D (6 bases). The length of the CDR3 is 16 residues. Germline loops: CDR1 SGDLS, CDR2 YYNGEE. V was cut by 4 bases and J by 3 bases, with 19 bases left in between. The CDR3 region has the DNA TGTGCCAGCAGCACCTCCCCGAAGGGACATCACTATGGCTACACCTTC. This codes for CASSTSPKGHHYGYTF.

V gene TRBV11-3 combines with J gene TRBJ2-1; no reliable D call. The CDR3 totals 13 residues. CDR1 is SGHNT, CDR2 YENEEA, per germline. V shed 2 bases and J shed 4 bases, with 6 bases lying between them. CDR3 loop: CASSLNSYNEQFF. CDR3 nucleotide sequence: TGTGCCAGCAGCTTAAACTCGTACAATGAGCAGTTCTTC.

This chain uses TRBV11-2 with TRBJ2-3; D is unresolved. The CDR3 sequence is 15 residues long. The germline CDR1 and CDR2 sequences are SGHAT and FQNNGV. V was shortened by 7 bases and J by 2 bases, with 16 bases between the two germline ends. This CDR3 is CASTIPGSPTDTQYF. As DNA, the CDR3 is TGTGCCAGCACCATCCCTGGCAGTCCCACAGATACGCAGTATTTT.

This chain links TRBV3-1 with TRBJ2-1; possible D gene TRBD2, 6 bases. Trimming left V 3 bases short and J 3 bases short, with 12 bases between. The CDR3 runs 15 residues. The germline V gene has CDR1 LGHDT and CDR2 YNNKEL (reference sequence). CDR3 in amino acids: CASSQGPSVYNEQFF. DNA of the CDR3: TGTGCCAGCAGCCAGGGCCCTAGCGTCTACAATGAGCAGTTCTTC.

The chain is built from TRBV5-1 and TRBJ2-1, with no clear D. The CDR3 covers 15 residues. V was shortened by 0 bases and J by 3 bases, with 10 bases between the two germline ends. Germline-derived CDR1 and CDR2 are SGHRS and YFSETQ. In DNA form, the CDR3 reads TGCGCCAGCAGCTTGGGTGGGCAGCTCTACAATGAGCAGTTCTTC. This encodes CASSLGGQLYNEQFF.

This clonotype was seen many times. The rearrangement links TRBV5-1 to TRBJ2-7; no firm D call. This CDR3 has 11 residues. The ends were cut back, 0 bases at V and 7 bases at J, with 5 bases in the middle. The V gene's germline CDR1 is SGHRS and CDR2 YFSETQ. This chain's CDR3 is CASSLEREQYF. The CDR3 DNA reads TGCGCCAGCAGCTTGGAAAGAGAGCAGTACTTC.

This CDR3 reads CSAKGHGSNQPQHF. The CDR3 nucleotides are TGCAGTGCCAAAGGACATGGGAGCAATCAGCCCCAGCATTTT. The rearrangement uses TRBV20-1 and TRBJ1-5, with a tentative D call TRBD1 (5 bases). V was clipped by 6 bases and J by 1 base, with 13 bases between them. Germline V gives CDR1 DFQATT, CDR2 SNEGSKA (reference sequence). The CDR3 contains 14 residues.

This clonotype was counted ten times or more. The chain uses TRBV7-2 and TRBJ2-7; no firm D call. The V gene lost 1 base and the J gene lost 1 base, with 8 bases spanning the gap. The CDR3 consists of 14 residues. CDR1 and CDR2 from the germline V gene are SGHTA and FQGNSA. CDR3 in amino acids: CASSLVGQSYEQYF. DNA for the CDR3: TGTGCCAGCAGCTTAGTCGGCCAGTCCTACGAGCAGTACTTC.

CDR3 residues: CASSRTQGPNEQFF. CDR3 bases: TGTGCCAGCAGCCGGACACAGGGTCCCAATGAGCAGTTCTTC. V usage is TRBV3-1 and J usage is TRBJ2-1; maybe TRBD1 (6 bases). V lost 4 bases and J 6 bases, leaving 13 bases between the germline ends. Germline CDR1 is LGHDT and CDR2 is YNNKEL (reference sequence). The CDR3 runs 14 residues.

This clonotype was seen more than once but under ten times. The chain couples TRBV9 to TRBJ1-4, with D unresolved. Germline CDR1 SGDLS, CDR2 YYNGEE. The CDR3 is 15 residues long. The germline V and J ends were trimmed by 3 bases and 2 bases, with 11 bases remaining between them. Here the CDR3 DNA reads TGTGCCAGCAGCGCCATAGGCCTGACTAATGAAAAACTGTTTTTT. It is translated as CASSAIGLTNEKLFF.

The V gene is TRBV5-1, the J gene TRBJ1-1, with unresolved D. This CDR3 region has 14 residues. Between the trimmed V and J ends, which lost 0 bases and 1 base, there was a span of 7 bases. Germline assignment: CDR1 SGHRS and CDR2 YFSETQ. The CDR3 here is CASSLARQNTEAFF. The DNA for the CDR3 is TGCGCCAGCAGCTTGGCCAGGCAGAACACTGAAGCTTTCTTT.

The chain's CDR3 is CASSLASHNEQFF. The CDR3 region has the DNA TGCGCCAGCAGCTTGGCTAGCCACAATGAGCAGTTCTTC. The chain combines TRBV5-1 with TRBJ2-1, with a possible D match to TRBD2 (5 bases). Trimming cost V 0 bases and J 5 bases, with 6 bases left between them. The germline V gene has CDR1 SGHRS and CDR2 YFSETQ. CDR3 length: 13 residues.